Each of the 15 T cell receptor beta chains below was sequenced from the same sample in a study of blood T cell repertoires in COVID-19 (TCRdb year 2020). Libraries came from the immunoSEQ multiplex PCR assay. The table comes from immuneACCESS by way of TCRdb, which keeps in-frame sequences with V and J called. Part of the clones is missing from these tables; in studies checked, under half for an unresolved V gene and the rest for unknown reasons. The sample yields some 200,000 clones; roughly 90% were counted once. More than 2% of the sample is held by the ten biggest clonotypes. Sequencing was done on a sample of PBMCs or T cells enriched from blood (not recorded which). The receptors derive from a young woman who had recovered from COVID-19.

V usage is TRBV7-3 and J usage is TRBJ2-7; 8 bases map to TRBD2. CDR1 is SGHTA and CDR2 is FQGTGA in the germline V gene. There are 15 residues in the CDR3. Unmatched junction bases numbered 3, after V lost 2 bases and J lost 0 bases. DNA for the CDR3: TGTGCCAGCAGCTTACTAGCGGGCTTCTCCTACGAGCAGTACTTC. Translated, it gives CASSLLAGFSYEQYF. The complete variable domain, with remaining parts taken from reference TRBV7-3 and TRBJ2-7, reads GAGVSQTPSNKVTEKGKYVELRCDPISGHTALYWYRQSLGQGPEFLIYFQGTGAADDSGLPNDRFFAVRPEGSVSTLKIQRTERGDSAVYLCASSLLAGFSYEQYFGPGTRLTVT.

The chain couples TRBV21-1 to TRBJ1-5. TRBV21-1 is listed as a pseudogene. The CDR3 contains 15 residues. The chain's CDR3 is CASRSRLLESQPQHF. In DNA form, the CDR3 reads TGTGCCAGCCGCTCAAGACTTCTGGAATCTCAGCCCCAGCATTTT.

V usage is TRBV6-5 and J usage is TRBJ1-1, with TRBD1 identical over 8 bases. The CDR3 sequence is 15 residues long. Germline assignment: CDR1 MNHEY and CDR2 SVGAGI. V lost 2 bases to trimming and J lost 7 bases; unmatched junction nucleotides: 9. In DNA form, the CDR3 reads TGTGCCAGCAGTTACAGCGACAGGGGATCGTTTGAAGCTTTCTTT. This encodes CASSYSDRGSFEAFF.

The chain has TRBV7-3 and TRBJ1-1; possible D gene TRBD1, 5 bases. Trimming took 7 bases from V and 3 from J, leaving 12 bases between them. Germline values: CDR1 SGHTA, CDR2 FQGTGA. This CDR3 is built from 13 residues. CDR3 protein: CASKQAIDTEAFF. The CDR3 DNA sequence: TGTGCCAGCAAACAGGCGATTGACACTGAAGCTTTCTTT. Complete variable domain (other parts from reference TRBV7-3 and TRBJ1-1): GAGVSQTPSNKVTEKGKYVELRCDPISGHTALYWYRQSLGQGPEFLIYFQGTGAADDSGLPNDRFFAVRPEGSVSTLKIQRTERGDSAVYLCASKQAIDTEAFFGQGTRLTVV.

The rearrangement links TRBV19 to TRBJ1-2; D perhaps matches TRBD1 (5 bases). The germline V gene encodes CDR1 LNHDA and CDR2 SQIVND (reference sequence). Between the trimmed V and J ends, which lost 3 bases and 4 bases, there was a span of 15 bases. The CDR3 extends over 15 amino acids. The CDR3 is CASSMGGRVSYGYTF. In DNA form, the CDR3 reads TGTGCCAGTAGTATGGGGGGAAGGGTGAGCTATGGCTACACCTTC.

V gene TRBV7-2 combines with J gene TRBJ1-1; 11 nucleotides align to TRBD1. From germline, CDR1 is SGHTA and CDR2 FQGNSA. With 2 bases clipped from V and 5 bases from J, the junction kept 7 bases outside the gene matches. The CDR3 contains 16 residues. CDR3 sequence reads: CASSLPGQGAFTEAFF. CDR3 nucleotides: TGTGCCAGCAGCTTACCTGGACAGGGGGCTTTTACTGAAGCTTTCTTT. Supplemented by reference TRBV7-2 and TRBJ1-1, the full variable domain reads GAGVSQSPSNKVTEKGKDVELRCDPISGHTALYWYRQSLGQGLEFLIYFQGNSAPDKSGLPSDRFSAERTGGSVSTLTIQRTQQEDSAVYLCASSLPGQGAFTEAFFGQGTRLTVV.

The CDR3 sequence is CATGQFSGNTIYF. CDR3 nucleotides: TGTGCCACCGGACAGTTCTCTGGAAACACCATATATTTT. V and J are TRBV19 and TRBJ1-3; D is perhaps TRBD1 (6 bases). This CDR3 has 13 amino acids. V was trimmed by 10 bases and J by 0 bases, leaving 10 bases between them. CDR1 and CDR2 from the germline V gene are LNHDA and SQIVND (reference sequence).

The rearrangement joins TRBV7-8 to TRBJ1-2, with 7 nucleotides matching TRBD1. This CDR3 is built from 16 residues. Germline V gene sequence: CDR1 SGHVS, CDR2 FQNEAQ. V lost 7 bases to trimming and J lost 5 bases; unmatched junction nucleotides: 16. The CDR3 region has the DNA TGTGCCAGCACCTCCCGAAATGAGGACAGGCTATATGGCTACACCTTC. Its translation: CASTSRNEDRLYGYTF.

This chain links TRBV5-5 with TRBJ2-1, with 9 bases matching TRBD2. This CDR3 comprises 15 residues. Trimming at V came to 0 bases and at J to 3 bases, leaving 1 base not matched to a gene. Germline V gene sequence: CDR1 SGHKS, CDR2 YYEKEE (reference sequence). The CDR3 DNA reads TGTGCCAGCAGCTTGGGACTAGCGGACTACAATGAGCAGTTCTTC. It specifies CASSLGLADYNEQFF.

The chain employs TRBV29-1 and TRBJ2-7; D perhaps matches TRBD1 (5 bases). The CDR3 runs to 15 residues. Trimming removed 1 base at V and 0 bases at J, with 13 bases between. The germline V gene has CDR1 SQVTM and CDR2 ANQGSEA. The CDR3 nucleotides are TGCAGCGTTGAAGGGAGCACAGGCATCTCCTACGAGCAGTACTTC. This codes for CSVEGSTGISYEQYF.

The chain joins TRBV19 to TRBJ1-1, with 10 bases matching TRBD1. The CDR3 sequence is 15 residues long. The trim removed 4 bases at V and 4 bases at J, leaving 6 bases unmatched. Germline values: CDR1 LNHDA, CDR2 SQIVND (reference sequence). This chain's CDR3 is CASSKGQGGITEAFF. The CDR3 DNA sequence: TGTGCCAGTAGTAAAGGACAGGGGGGGATCACTGAAGCTTTCTTT.

The CDR3 nucleotides read TGTGCCAGCAGCCAAGATAAAGGACTAGCGTTAGGCACCGGGGAGCTGTTTTTT. Translation: CASSQDKGLALGTGELFF. This chain links TRBV14 with TRBJ2-2, with TRBD2 matching 9 bases. V lost 0 bases and J lost 4; bases outside the gene matches: 9. The CDR3 covers 18 residues. Per the germline V gene, CDR1 is SGHDN and CDR2 is FVKESK.

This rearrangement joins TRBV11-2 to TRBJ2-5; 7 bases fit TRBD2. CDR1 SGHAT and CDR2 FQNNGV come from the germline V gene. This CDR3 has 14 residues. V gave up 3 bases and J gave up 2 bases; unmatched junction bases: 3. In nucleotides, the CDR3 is TGTGCCAGCAGCTTCCCTAGCGGACAAGAGACCCAGTACTTC. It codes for CASSFPSGQETQYF.

The DNA of the CDR3 is TGTGCCAGCAGCTTACGGCAGGAATATGGCTACACCTTC. It encodes CASSLRQEYGYTF. The chain recombines TRBV5-4 with TRBJ1-2; D ambiguous. Germline V gives CDR1 SGHNT, CDR2 YYREEE (reference sequence). V lost 2 bases to trimming and J lost 5 bases, with 10 bases between them. There are 13 residues in the CDR3.

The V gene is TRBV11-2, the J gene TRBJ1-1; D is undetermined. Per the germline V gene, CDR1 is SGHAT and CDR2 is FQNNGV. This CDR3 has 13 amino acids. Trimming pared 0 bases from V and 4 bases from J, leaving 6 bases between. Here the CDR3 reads CASSLELSTEAFF. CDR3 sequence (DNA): TGTGCCAGCAGCTTAGAACTGAGCACTGAAGCTTTCTTT.